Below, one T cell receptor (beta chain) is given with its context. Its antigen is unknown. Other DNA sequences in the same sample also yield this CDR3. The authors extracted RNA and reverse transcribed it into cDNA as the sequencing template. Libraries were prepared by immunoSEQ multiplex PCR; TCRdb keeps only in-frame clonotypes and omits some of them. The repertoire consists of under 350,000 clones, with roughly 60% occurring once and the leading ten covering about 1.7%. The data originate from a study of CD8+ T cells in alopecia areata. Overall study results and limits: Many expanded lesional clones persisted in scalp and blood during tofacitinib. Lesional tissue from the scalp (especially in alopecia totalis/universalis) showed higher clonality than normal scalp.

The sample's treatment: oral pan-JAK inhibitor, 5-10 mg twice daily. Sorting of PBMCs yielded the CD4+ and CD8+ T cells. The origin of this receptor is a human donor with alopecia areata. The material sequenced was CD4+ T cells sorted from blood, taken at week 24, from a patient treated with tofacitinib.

The CDR3 DNA reads TGTGCCTGGAGTGTAGGACTGAACACTGAAGCTTTCTTT. Protein: CAWSVGLNTEAFF. The genes are TRBV30 and TRBJ1-1; D is uncertain. Germline V CDR1 and CDR2: GTSNPN, SVGIG (reference sequence). V lost 0 bases to trimming and J lost 0 bases, with 5 bases between them. The CDR3 is 13 residues long.